The rows below give T cell receptor beta chains drawn from one sample of a study of cytomegalovirus exposure and HLA in healthy donors. Assay used: immunoSEQ multiplex PCR; TCRdb lists only in-frame clones, some missing. The sample has some 130,000 clones; 80% to 90% are singletons. Sequenced sample: PBMCs. Source of these receptors: a woman aged 25 to 39 in good health and CMV-seronegative. The CDR3 runs from the conserved cysteine through the conserved F or W. The D gene is left open where the match is weak. Size values are once, few and many counts, or a class for expanded clones, and some rows have none.

TRBV6-5	-	-	TRBJ1-1	TGTGCCAGCACTCGGGGCAGGGGCACTGAAGCTTTCTTT	CASTRGRGTEAFF
TRBV6-5	-	-	TRBJ2-1	TGTGCCAGCACACGGTACAATGAGCAGTTCTTC	CASTRYNEQFF
TRBV19	-	-	TRBJ2-6	TGTGCCAGTAGTATTACCGATCGTACCCAGACTAGGAGCATCTCCTCTGGGGCCAACGTCCTGACTTTC	CASSITDRTQTRSISSGANVLTF
TRBV5-1	-	-	TRBJ2-2	TGCGCCAGCAGCTTAAATTACGGGATGAACACCGGGGAGCTGTTTTTT	CASSLNYGMNTGELFF
TRBV6-5	TRBD1	-	TRBJ2-3	TGTGCCAGCAGTCGGGACAGGGGAGATACGCAGTATTTT	CASSRDRGDTQYF
TRBV5-4	-	-	TRBJ1-6	TGTGCCAGCAGCTTGGGTGGGAGGGAATTTTCACCCCTCCACTTT	CASSLGGREFSPLHF
TRBV7-2	TRBD2	-	TRBJ2-1	TGTGCCAGCAGCTTAGTTGGACTAGTGTCGAATGAGCAGTTCTTC	CASSLVGLVSNEQFF
TRBV7-9	-	-	TRBJ2-3	TGTGCCAGCAGCTTGGCAGGGAGCACAGATACGCAGTATTTT	CASSLAGSTDTQYF
TRBV7-9	-	-	TRBJ2-7	TGTGCCAGCAGCTTCTTCGGGGGCGAGCAGTACTTC	CASSFFGGEQYF
TRBV5-1	-	-	TRBJ1-5	TGCGCCAGCAGCCAAACAGGGATAGGTCAGCCCCAGCATTTT	CASSQTGIGQPQHF
TRBV5-1	TRBD1	-	TRBJ1-4	TGCGCCAGCAGCTTGGGACAGGGAAATAATGAAAAACTGTTTTTT	CASSLGQGNNEKLFF
TRBV6-5	-	once	TRBJ2-3	TGTGCCAGCAGCCCGCGGATCAATAGACATACGCAGTATTTT	CASSPRINRHTQYF
TRBV27	-	-	TRBJ2-7	TGTGCCAGCAGTTGGGCGGGACAGAATTCCTACGAGCAGTACTTC	CASSWAGQNSYEQYF
TRBV7-2	TRBD1	-	TRBJ2-1	TGTGCCAGCAGCCCAAGACAGGGGCTAGAGAATGAGCAGTTCTTC	CASSPRQGLENEQFF
TRBV6-6	TRBD2	-	TRBJ2-7	TGTGCCAGCAGTTACTCGACTAGCGCCTACGAGCAGTACTTC	CASSYSTSAYEQYF
TRBV6-1	TRBD1	few	TRBJ1-4	TGTGCCAGCAGTGGGGGACAGGGGGGGAATGAAAAACTGTTTTTT	CASSGGQGGNEKLFF
TRBV7-9	-	-	TRBJ2-5	TGTGCCAGCAGCTCCCCACGGACAGAGGGAGAGACCCAGTACTTC	CASSSPRTEGETQYF
TRBV5-1	-	-	TRBJ2-3	TGCGCCAGCAGCTTGTATGGCAGGGGCACAGATACGCAGTATTTT	CASSLYGRGTDTQYF
TRBV6-5	TRBD1	-	TRBJ1-6	TGTGCCAGCAGCATGACAGGGGTCAATTCACCCCTCCACTTT	CASSMTGVNSPLHF
TRBV4-3	-	few	TRBJ2-7	TGCGCCAGCAGCCAAGAGTCAGGGAACGAGCAGTACTTC	CASSQESGNEQYF
TRBV4-1	TRBD1	-	TRBJ1-1	TGCGCCAGCAGCCCGACAGGGGTGGGTGAAGCTTTCTTT	CASSPTGVGEAFF
TRBV2	-	-	TRBJ1-2	TGTGCCAGCAGTGAATCCCGCGGGAACTATGGCTACACCTTC	CASSESRGNYGYTF
TRBV19	-	-	TRBJ1-2	TGTGCCAGCTGGTGGGAGGCCTATGGCTACACCTTC	CASWWEAYGYTF
TRBV19	TRBD1	-	TRBJ1-4	TGTGCCAGTAGTAAAGGGACAGGGGAAAAACTGTTTTTT	CASSKGTGEKLFF
TRBV27	TRBD2	-	TRBJ2-7	TGTGCCAGCAGTTTAGACGGGAGGAACGAGCAGTACTTC	CASSLDGRNEQYF
TRBV28	-	-	TRBJ2-5	TGTGCCAGCAGTCCCCAGTACCAAGAGACCCAGTACTTC	CASSPQYQETQYF
TRBV7-7	-	-	TRBJ2-3	TGTGCCAGCAGCTTAATGCACGGAGATACGCAGTATTTT	CASSLMHGDTQYF
TRBV7-9	TRBD1	-	TRBJ1-1	TGTTCCAGCAGCTGGATAGAAGGGACAGGGAACACTGAAGCTTTCTTT	CSSSWIEGTGNTEAFF
TRBV5-6	-	few	TRBJ1-3	TGTGCCAGCAGCTACAACGCCTGGGCTGGGGGAAACACCATATATTTT	CASSYNAWAGGNTIYF
TRBV4-3	-	few	TRBJ2-1	TGCGCCAGCAGCCAAGGAGGAGGAGAGAATGAGCAGTTCTTC	CASSQGGGENEQFF
TRBV7-6	TRBD2	-	TRBJ2-3	TGTGCCAGCAGCAGAGGACTAGCGGGCACAGATACGCAGTATTTT	CASSRGLAGTDTQYF
TRBV19	TRBD1	-	TRBJ2-1	TGTGCCAGTCAAGCCCCGGGACAGGGTTTCAATGAGCAGTTCTTC	CASQAPGQGFNEQFF
TRBV7-9	-	-	TRBJ2-7	TGTTCCAGCAGTCCGGGGAACTACGAGCAGTACTTC	CSSSPGNYEQYF
TRBV2	TRBD1	-	TRBJ1-4	TGTGCCAGCAAGCGGACAGGGGGCGTGGGGGGTGAAAAACTGTTTTTT	CASKRTGGVGGEKLFF
TRBV28	-	-	TRBJ2-3	TGTGCCAGCAGTTTAGTTGCCTCTACCACAGATACGCAGTATTTT	CASSLVASTTDTQYF
TRBV6-5	-	-	TRBJ1-2	TGTGCCAGCAGCGACCCCGGGGGACCGGAGTGGGGCTACACCTTC	CASSDPGGPEWGYTF
TRBV28	TRBD1	-	TRBJ2-3	TGTGCCAGCAGTTTGGTGGGACAGGTCACAGATACGCAGTATTTT	CASSLVGQVTDTQYF
TRBV4-1	TRBD2	-	TRBJ2-1	TGCGCCAGCAGCCAATCGTCTAGCGGGATGTCCTACAATGAGCAGTTCTTC	CASSQSSSGMSYNEQFF
TRBV11-2	-	-	TRBJ2-1	TGTGCCAGCAGCTTAGGGGACATCCCCTACTACAATGAGCAGTTCTTC	CASSLGDIPYYNEQFF
TRBV28	-	once	TRBJ2-1	TGTGCCAGCAGTTTCTCAGGGGTGGTCGGTGAGCAGTTCTTC	CASSFSGVVGEQFF
TRBV9	TRBD2	-	TRBJ2-3	TGTGCCAGCAGCCCGGGACTAGCGGGAGTATCAGATACGCAGTATTTT	CASSPGLAGVSDTQYF
TRBV28	TRBD1	-	TRBJ2-7	TGTGCCAGCAGCTCCATAGGTGGACAGGGCTCCTACGAGCAGTACTTC	CASSSIGGQGSYEQYF
TRBV7-2	TRBD2	-	TRBJ2-3	TGTGCCAGCAGCCGAAAGGGGACTAGCGGAACCATTAGCACAGATACGCAGTATTTT	CASSRKGTSGTISTDTQYF
TRBV4-1	TRBD2	-	TRBJ2-4	TGCGCCAGCAGCCAAGATTACGTGCTAGCGGGGGGGATTCAGTACTTC	CASSQDYVLAGGIQYF
TRBV5-1	-	once	TRBJ1-2	TGCGCCAGCAGCCGGGACACCAACTATGGCTACACCTTC	CASSRDTNYGYTF
TRBV4-2	-	-	TRBJ1-2	TGTGCCAGCAGCCAAGAATTCCCGGGACAACGGAGGGGCTACACCTTC	CASSQEFPGQRRGYTF
TRBV7-2	TRBD2	-	TRBJ2-7	TGTGCCAGCAGCTTAGCCGGGACTAGCGGGGGAAGCGCCTACGAGCAGTACTTC	CASSLAGTSGGSAYEQYF
TRBV19	TRBD2	-	TRBJ2-1	TGTGCCAGTAGTATCGGGACTAGCGGGAGGGTGGATGAGCAGTTCTTC	CASSIGTSGRVDEQFF
TRBV4-3	-	many	TRBJ2-7	TGCGCCAGCAGCCAAGGATTCCAGGCAGGGACCTACGAGCAGTACTTC	CASSQGFQAGTYEQYF
TRBV10-1	-	few	TRBJ1-3	TGCGCCAGCGGGGACGGGACACGAAACACCATATATTTT	CASGDGTRNTIYF